What follows is one T cell receptor beta chain and its context. The sample originates from a study of blood T cell repertoires in COVID-19. This table comes from immunoSEQ multiplex PCR, and its TCRdb copy is limited to in-frame clones, with some not included. The sample yields under 200,000 clones, roughly 87% seen once. The CDR3 is made up of 13 amino acids. Trimming stripped 5 bases from V and 8 bases from J, with 15 bases between. CDR1 and CDR2 from the germline V gene are LNHDA and SQIVND (reference sequence). Participants came from some 23 US areas, aged roughly 18 to 90 years. Grouping used clinical history reported by participants in a survey and questionnaire.

J is TRBJ1-2 and V is TRBV19; D perhaps matches TRBD1 (6 bases). This sequence originates from a woman in her forties or fifties who had recovered from COVID-19. The source material was PBMCs or T cells enriched from blood (not recorded which). The CDR3 nucleotides are TGTGCCAGTAGTGCTATCACAGGGTTCGGCTACACCTTC. Amino acid sequence: CASSAITGFGYTF. Looking up the rest from reference TRBV19 and TRBJ1-2 gives the full variable domain: DGGITQSPKYLFRKEGQNVTLSCEQNLNHDAMYWYRQDPGQGLRLIYYSQIVNDFQKGDIAEGYSVSREKKESFPLTVTSAQKNPTAFYLCASSAITGFGYTFGSGTRLTVV.